The 5 T cell receptor beta chains below all came from one sample that was sequenced in a study of control samples from healthy donors and cancer patients. Profiling relied on immunoSEQ multiplex PCR, and the TCRdb table lists in-frame clones only, not all of them. The sample contains around 170,000 clones, almost 90% of which appear only once. The source material was blood. The receptors stem from a woman aged 30 to 39 in good health.

The chain joins TRBV5-1 to TRBJ2-7; tentatively, D is TRBD2 (6 bases). Per germline, CDR1 SGHRS and CDR2 YFSETQ. Trimming took off 3 bases at V and 3 bases at J, with 10 bases between the two ends. The CDR3 has 13 residues. CDR3 nucleotides: TGCGCCAGCAGCTGGAATAGCGGCTACGAGCAGTACTTC. It specifies CASSWNSGYEQYF.

V gene TRBV7-9 combines with J gene TRBJ1-5; no definite D call. This CDR3 is 13 amino acids long. Germline V gives CDR1 SEHNR, CDR2 FQNEAQ (reference sequence). V was trimmed by 4 bases and J by 4 bases, leaving 8 bases between them. The CDR3 loop reads CASSSTGNQPQHF. The CDR3 bases are TGTGCCAGCAGCTCGACGGGAAATCAGCCCCAGCATTTT.

This chain joins TRBV7-9 and TRBJ2-7, with 8 nucleotides matching TRBD1. CDR3 length: 14 amino acids. Trimming took 5 bases from V and 6 from J; bases not matched to a gene: 9. Germline V gene sequence: CDR1 SEHNR, CDR2 FQNEAQ (reference sequence). CDR3 residues: CASSRLQGATEQYF. For the CDR3, the DNA is TGTGCCAGCAGCCGATTGCAGGGGGCGACCGAGCAGTACTTC.

V gene TRBV4-1 combines with J gene TRBJ2-7; a weak D match, TRBD2 (5 bases). The V and J ends lost 2 bases and 0 bases respectively, with 8 bases between them. Germline loops: CDR1 MGHRA, CDR2 YSYEKL. This CDR3 contains 14 residues. CDR3: CASSQLSASYEQYF. Written as DNA, the CDR3 is TGCGCCAGCAGCCAACTTAGCGCCTCCTACGAGCAGTACTTC.

By sample fraction, this clone is medium-sized. The chain carries TRBV2 and TRBJ1-6; D uncertain. V was shortened by 7 bases and J by 5 bases, with 9 bases between the two germline ends. This CDR3 has 13 residues. The germline V gene has CDR1 SNHLY and CDR2 FYNNEI. The CDR3 nucleotides are TGTGCCAGCAACCAGCTACATAATTCACCCCTCCACTTT. Translating gives CASNQLHNSPLHF.